The clone carrying this T cell receptor beta chain was found once. This sample includes further DNA sequences coding for the same CDR3. Germline V lookup: CDR1 MDHEN, CDR2 SYDVKM. The CDR3 is made up of 16 amino acids. V gave up 2 bases and J gave up 2 bases; unmatched junction bases: 5. Study members were between about 18 and 89 years old and lived in 24 US regions. Repertoires were generated with immunoSEQ multiplex PCR, while TCRdb's copy carries only in-frame clones and drops some. The sample has some 300,000 clones, around nine tenths seen once. This sample was included in a study of blood T cell repertoires in COVID-19.

This chain joins TRBV28 and TRBJ1-5; the match to TRBD1 covers 8 bases. Specimen: PBMCs or T cells enriched from blood (not recorded which). The TCR comes from a woman in her 50s who had been exposed to COVID-19. The CDR3 here is CASSLAGTGGNQPQHF. As DNA, the CDR3 is TGTGCCAGCAGTTTAGCCGGGACAGGTGGCAATCAGCCCCAGCATTTT.